Listed here are 18 T cell receptor beta chains from one sample, sequenced in a study of blood T cell repertoires in COVID-19 (TCRdb year 2020). Libraries were prepared through the immunoSEQ multiplex PCR assay. TCRdb provides this immuneACCESS table in a form limited to in-frame rearrangements. Some clones are lacking; in checked studies, under half of them reflect an unresolved V gene, and why the rest are absent is not known. This sample lists about 400,000 clones; 88% were detected once. Roughly 2% of the sample is held by the ten biggest clonotypes. Sequencing used PBMCs or T cells enriched from blood (not recorded which). The receptors here all came from a woman aged 35 to 49 with acute COVID-19.

V and J are TRBV23-1 and TRBJ1-2; D unresolved. TRBV23-1 is an open reading frame whose function is uncertain. The CDR3 totals 17 residues. Trimming shortened V by 0 bases and J by 4 bases, and 18 bases separated the two germline ends. The CDR3 loop reads CASSQSCLGREGYGYTF. In DNA, the CDR3 is TGCGCCAGCAGTCAATCGTGCTTAGGGAGGGAGGGCTATGGCTACACCTTC.

The chain couples TRBV9 to TRBJ2-7; tentative D call: TRBD1 (5 bases). Trimming shortened V by 0 bases and J by 3 bases, and 16 bases separated the two germline ends. CDR3 length equals 16 residues. CDR1 SGDLS and CDR2 YYNGEE come from the germline V gene. The CDR3 DNA is TGTGCCAGCAGCGTAGAAGGAAATGGGGCTTACTACGAGCAGTACTTC. Encoded protein: CASSVEGNGAYYEQYF.

The rearrangement joins TRBV10-1 to TRBJ2-7, with TRBD1 matching 10 bases. Germline CDR1 and CDR2: WNHNN and SYGVQD (reference sequence). Unmatched junction bases numbered 10, after V lost 9 bases and J lost 5 bases. CDR3 size: 14 residues. The CDR3 is CASSPGQGYDEQYF. Written as DNA, the CDR3 is TGCGCCAGTTCGCCGGGACAGGGGTACGACGAGCAGTACTTC.

This sequence joins TRBV7-8 and TRBJ1-2; 10 nucleotides line up with TRBD1. The CDR3 runs to 15 residues. V lost 3 bases, J lost 8 bases, and 9 bases stayed unmatched. Germline V gene data show CDR1 as SGHVS and CDR2 as FQNEAQ. CDR3 sequence: CASSLGRQGALGYTF. In nucleotides, the CDR3 is TGTGCCAGCAGCTTGGGTAGACAGGGGGCCTTGGGCTACACCTTC.

The chain recombines TRBV30 with TRBJ1-5; possibly TRBD1 for D (5 bases). The CDR3 spans 17 residues. CDR1 is GTSNPN and CDR2 is SVGIG in the germline V gene (reference sequence). V dropped 0 bases and J dropped 0 bases, with 15 bases sitting between them. The CDR3 here is CAWSVRGGDYSNQPQHF. CDR3 coding DNA: TGTGCCTGGAGTGTACGGGGGGGAGATTATAGCAATCAGCCCCAGCATTTT.

The chain couples TRBV6-6 to TRBJ1-3; TRBD1 might be the D (6 bases). V shed 6 bases and J shed 4 bases, with 10 bases lying between them. The CDR3 totals 13 residues. Germline V gene sequence: CDR1 MNHNY, CDR2 SVGAGI (reference sequence). The CDR3 is CASRAGEGNTIYF. CDR3 in DNA: TGTGCCAGCAGGGCAGGGGAGGGAAACACCATATATTTT.

The chain employs TRBV18 and TRBJ2-5, with a tentative D call TRBD2 (6 bases). In germline, CDR1 is KGHSH, CDR2 LQKENI. Trimming removed 4 bases from V and 5 bases from J, with 17 bases in between. There are 15 residues in the CDR3. CDR3 sequence reads: CASSQRTGSGETQYF. CDR3 coding DNA: TGTGCCAGCTCACAACGGACGGGGAGCGGGGAGACCCAGTACTTC.

This chain connects TRBV19 to TRBJ1-2; maybe TRBD1 (5 bases). CDR1 is LNHDA and CDR2 is SQIVND in the germline V gene (reference sequence). CDR3 length equals 14 residues. Between the trimmed V and J ends, which lost 6 bases and 7 bases, there was a span of 18 bases. CDR3 in amino acids: CASSTLLGGSGYTF. DNA of the CDR3: TGTGCCAGTAGCACCCTACTGGGGGGGTCTGGCTACACCTTC.

This sequence joins TRBV11-3 and TRBJ2-1, with a weak D call TRBD2 (6 bases). CDR1 SGHNT and CDR2 YENEEA come from the germline V gene. The V gene lost 0 bases and the J gene lost 10 bases, with 7 bases spanning the gap. The CDR3 totals 12 residues. The CDR3 DNA reads as TGTGCCAGCAGCTTAGATCGGGGGGAGCAGTTCTTC. Translation: CASSLDRGEQFF.

This clone has only a few counts. The rearrangement uses TRBV7-9 and TRBJ1-2; D is perhaps TRBD1 (6 bases). The CDR3 sequence is 15 residues long. The V end lost 6 bases, the J end lost 3 bases, and 17 bases lay between the germline ends. The germline gives CDR1 SEHNR, CDR2 FQNEAQ (reference sequence). For the CDR3, the DNA is TGTGCCAGCAGTCCGAGCGAGGGGGATCACTATGGCTACACCTTC. Translation: CASSPSEGDHYGYTF.

This chain uses TRBV24-1 with TRBJ1-5; TRBD1 might be the D (5 bases). The CDR3 contains 12 residues. V was trimmed by 5 bases and J by 6 bases, leaving 7 bases between them. Germline V gene data show CDR1 as KGHDR and CDR2 as SFDVKD. CDR3 nucleotide sequence: TGTGCCACCAGTGTCGGGGGTCAGCCCCAGCATTTT. Its protein is CATSVGGQPQHF.

V usage is TRBV9 and J usage is TRBJ2-1; D is possibly TRBD1 or TRBD2 (7 bases each). The length of the CDR3 is 12 residues. The V gene's germline CDR1 is SGDLS and CDR2 YYNGEE. The V and J ends lost 8 bases and 9 bases respectively, with 15 bases between them. The CDR3 loop is CASSRGGGEQFF. CDR3 in DNA: TGTGCCAGTAGCAGGGGGGGCGGTGAGCAGTTCTTC.

This sequence joins TRBV5-8 and TRBJ1-4, with TRBD1 as a possible D gene (5 bases). This CDR3 has 14 amino acids. From germline, CDR1 is SGHTS and CDR2 YDEGEE. V lost 2 bases, J lost 8 bases, and 13 bases lay in between. The CDR3 DNA reads TGTGCCAGCAGCTTAAGGGGTTCGGGCGAAAAACTGTTTTTT. It is translated as CASSLRGSGEKLFF.

This chain's CDR3 is CASSLRYRQETQYF. CDR3 coding DNA: TGTGCCAGCAGCTTGAGATACAGGCAAGAGACCCAGTACTTC. The rearrangement joins TRBV5-5 to TRBJ2-5; D possibly corresponds to TRBD1 (5 bases). The CDR3 sequence is 14 residues long. V lost 1 base, J lost 2 bases, and 9 bases lay in between. Per germline, CDR1 SGHKS and CDR2 YYEKEE (reference sequence).

A single count supports this clone. J is TRBJ1-2 and V is TRBV12-3 or TRBV12-4; unclear D gene. CDR3 length: 13 amino acids. V was cut by 2 bases and J by 8 bases, with 12 bases left in between. The CDR3 DNA is TGTGCCAGCAGTTTACGGGAGTTCGAGGGCTACACCTTC. Protein: CASSLREFEGYTF.

This clone has only one observation. The chain combines TRBV9 with TRBJ2-1; TRBD2 matches at 12 bases. The length of the CDR3 is 16 residues. Trimming took 3 bases from V and 4 from J; bases not matched to a gene: 5. Per the germline V gene, CDR1 is SGDLS and CDR2 is YYNGEE. The CDR3 region is CASSGSGTSGYNEQFF. In DNA form, the CDR3 reads TGTGCCAGCAGCGGGTCCGGGACTAGCGGGTACAATGAGCAGTTCTTC. The complete variable domain, with remaining parts taken from reference TRBV9 and TRBJ2-1, reads DSGVTQTPKHLITATGQRVTLRCSPRSGDLSVYWYQQSLDQGLQFLIQYYNGEERAKGNILERFSAQQFPDLHSELNLSSLELGDSALYFCASSGSGTSGYNEQFFGPGTRLTVL.

The chain uses TRBV4-1 and TRBJ2-7; 7 bases agree with TRBD1. The CDR3 has 14 amino acids. Germline CDR1 is MGHRA and CDR2 is YSYEKL. V was pared by 0 bases and J by 4 bases, with 3 bases of the junction left unmatched. CDR3 amino acids: CASSQEGGRYEQYF. As DNA, the CDR3 is TGCGCCAGCAGCCAAGAAGGGGGCAGATACGAGCAGTACTTC.

The chain carries TRBV18 and TRBJ1-1; D remains ambiguous. The V end lost 3 bases, the J end lost 0 bases, and 8 bases lay between the germline ends. The CDR3 is made up of 14 amino acids. CDR1 is KGHSH and CDR2 is LQKENI in the germline V gene. CDR3 in amino acids: CASSPVEMNTEAFF. The CDR3 nucleotides are TGTGCCAGCTCACCCGTAGAAATGAACACTGAAGCTTTCTTT. Combining the CDR3 with reference TRBV18 and TRBJ1-1 gives the whole variable domain NAGVMQNPRHLVRRRGQEARLRCSPMKGHSHVYWYRQLPEEGLKFMVYLQKENIIDESGMPKERFSAEFPKEGPSILRIQQVVRGDSAAYFCASSPVEMNTEAFFGQGTRLTVV.